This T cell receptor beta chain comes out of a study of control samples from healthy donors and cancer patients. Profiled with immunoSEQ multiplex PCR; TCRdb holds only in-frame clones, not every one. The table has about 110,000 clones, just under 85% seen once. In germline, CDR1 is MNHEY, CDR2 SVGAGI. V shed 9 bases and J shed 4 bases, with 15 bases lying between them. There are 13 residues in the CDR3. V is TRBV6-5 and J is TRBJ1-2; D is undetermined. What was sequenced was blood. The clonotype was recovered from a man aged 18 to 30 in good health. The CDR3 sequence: CASEDKFPYGYTF. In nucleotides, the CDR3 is TGTGCCAGTGAAGACAAATTTCCCTATGGCTACACCTTC.